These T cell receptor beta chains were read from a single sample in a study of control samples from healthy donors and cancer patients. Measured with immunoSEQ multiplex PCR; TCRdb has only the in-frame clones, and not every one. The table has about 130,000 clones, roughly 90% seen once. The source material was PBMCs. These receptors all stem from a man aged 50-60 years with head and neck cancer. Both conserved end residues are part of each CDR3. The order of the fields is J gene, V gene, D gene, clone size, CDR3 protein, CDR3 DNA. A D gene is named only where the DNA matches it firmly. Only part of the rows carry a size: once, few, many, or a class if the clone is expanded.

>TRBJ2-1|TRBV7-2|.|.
CASSLSGNNEQFF
TGTGCCAGCAGCTTATCAGGGAACAATGAGCAGTTCTTC
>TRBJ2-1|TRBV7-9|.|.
CASSLAGGYNEQFF
TGTGCCAGCAGCTTAGCGGGGGGATACAATGAGCAGTTCTTC
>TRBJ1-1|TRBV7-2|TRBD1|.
CASSPSRDSTEAFF
TGTGCCAGCAGCCCGTCCCGGGACAGCACGGAAGCTTTCTTT
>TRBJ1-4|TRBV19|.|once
CASSKPGGNGANEKLFF
TGTGCCAGTAGTAAACCCGGCGGAAACGGGGCTAATGAAAAACTGTTTTTT
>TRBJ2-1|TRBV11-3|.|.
CASSFAGSSYNEQFF
TGTGCCAGCAGCTTTGCAGGCAGCTCCTACAATGAGCAGTTCTTC
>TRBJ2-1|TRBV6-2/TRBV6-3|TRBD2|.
CASSYHQRGGPEQFF
TGTGCCAGCAGTTACCACCAGCGGGGGGGCCCTGAGCAGTTCTTC
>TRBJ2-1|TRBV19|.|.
CASSTLHNEQFF
TGTGCCAGTAGTACATTACACAATGAGCAGTTCTTC
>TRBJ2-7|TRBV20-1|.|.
CSARVYEQYF
TGCAGTGCTAGAGTCTACGAGCAGTACTTC
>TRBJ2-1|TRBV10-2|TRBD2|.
CASSALAGNEQFF
TGCGCCAGCAGTGCCCTAGCGGGGAATGAGCAGTTCTTC
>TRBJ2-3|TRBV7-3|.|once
CASSSNPGGIYTQYF
TGTGCCAGCAGCTCCAACCCTGGGGGGATATATACGCAGTATTTT